Below are 25 T cell receptor beta chains sequenced from a single sample in a study of T cells in Graves' hyperthyroidism and ophthalmopathy. What was amplified from RNA transcripts were TCR beta CDR3 regions. The primer set for the first-round RT-PCR of the TCR CDR3 was HTBI. TCRdb reprocessed the multiplex PCR reads with MiXCR, giving one entry per CDR3 protein. The sample holds approximately 610,000 distinct CDR3 sequences; 16% are singletons and the top ten take 15% to 20%. Sequencing was carried out using blood. The receptors shown here come from a woman younger than 30 with Graves' hyperthyroidism.

In this sample, this clonotype turned up a few times. This sequence joins TRBV19 and TRBJ1-3; D not resolved. Trimming took off 1 base at V and 0 bases at J, with 7 bases between the two ends. The CDR3 covers 15 residues. Per germline, CDR1 LNHDA and CDR2 SQIVND (reference sequence). The CDR3 region has the DNA TGTGCCAGTAGTATAGGGGTTGGCTCTGGAAACACCATATATTTT. It specifies CASSIGVGSGNTIYF.

Ten or more counts support this clonotype. The V and J genes are TRBV11-2 and TRBJ2-5, with 7 bases identical to TRBD1. From germline, CDR1 is SGHAT and CDR2 FQNNGV. This CDR3 spans 13 amino acids. V dropped 5 bases and J dropped 8; count of bases not matched to a gene: 8. The CDR3 DNA follows: TGTGCCAGCAGCCCACTGCAGGGGGTAACCCAGTACTTC. It specifies CASSPLQGVTQYF.

This clonotype has a count of ten or more. This chain connects TRBV2 to TRBJ1-6; D is uncertain. Germline CDR1 SNHLY, CDR2 FYNNEI. The CDR3 contains 14 residues. Trimming shortened V by 1 base and J by 8 bases, and 9 bases separated the two germline ends. The CDR3 is CASSEVARDSPLHF. For the CDR3, the DNA is TGTGCCAGCAGTGAAGTCGCGAGGGATTCACCCCTCCACTTT. Full variable domain (outside the CDR3, taken from reference TRBV2 and TRBJ1-6): EPEVTQTPSHQVTQMGQEVILRCVPISNHLYFYWYRQILGQKVEFLVSFYNNEISEKSEIFDDQFSVERPDGSNFTLKIRSTKLEDSAMYFCASSEVARDSPLHFGNGTRLTVT.

The rearrangement joins TRBV9 to TRBJ1-3; the D is unclear. Germline assignment: CDR1 SGDLS and CDR2 YYNGEE. The CDR3 covers 13 residues. With 2 bases removed from V and 2 bases from J, the gap between germline ends came to 5 bases. CDR3: CASSVVTGNTIYF. CDR3 in DNA: TGTGCCAGCAGCGTGGTCACTGGAAACACCATATATTTT.

The rearrangement uses TRBV12-3 or TRBV12-4 and TRBJ2-3, with 10 bases identical to TRBD2. The V segment lost 6 bases and the J segment 0 bases; nucleotides outside the gene matches: 6. This CDR3 is 16 amino acids long. In nucleotides, the CDR3 is TGTGCCAGCAGATATAGCGGGGGGCCTAGCACAGATACGCAGTATTTT. It translates to CASRYSGGPSTDTQYF.

This clonotype has ten or more counts. The rearrangement uses TRBV12-3 or TRBV12-4 and TRBJ1-6; 9 bases agree with TRBD1. The CDR3 runs 14 residues. Trimming removed 6 bases from V and 4 bases from J; junction bases left unmatched: 1. The CDR3 DNA is TGTGCCAGCAGGGGACAGGGTTATAATTCACCCCTCCACTTT. It encodes CASRGQGYNSPLHF.

This sequence joins TRBV20-1 and TRBJ2-1; 9 nucleotides match TRBD2. This CDR3 contains 14 residues. Germline V CDR1 and CDR2: DFQATT, SNEGSKA (reference sequence). Trimming removed 6 bases from V and 9 bases from J; junction bases left unmatched: 12. CDR3 sequence reads: CSARTSGRYGEQFF. The DNA for the CDR3 is TGCAGTGCACGGACGAGCGGGAGGTACGGTGAGCAGTTCTTC.

This clonotype was seen at least ten times. This chain connects TRBV12-3 or TRBV12-4 to TRBJ2-3, with a tentative D call TRBD1 (6 bases). The CDR3 is 15 residues long. Trimming stripped 3 bases from V and 3 bases from J, with 13 bases between. The CDR3 loop is CASSFTGSETDTQYF. The DNA of the CDR3 is TGTGCCAGCAGTTTTACAGGGTCGGAGACAGATACGCAGTATTTT.

This chain connects TRBV7-2 to TRBJ1-3; D is unresolved. The V gene's germline CDR1 is SGHTA and CDR2 FQGNSA. Trimming took off 1 base at V and 3 bases at J, with 10 bases between the two ends. The CDR3 consists of 15 residues. This CDR3 reads CASSLEWTSGNTIYF. CDR3 DNA sequence: TGTGCCAGCAGCTTAGAATGGACGAGTGGAAACACCATATATTTT.

The chain joins TRBV6-5 to TRBJ1-5; D is ambiguous. V shed 5 bases and J shed 0 bases, with 8 bases lying between them. The germline V gene has CDR1 MNHEY and CDR2 SVGAGI. The length of the CDR3 is 14 residues. The CDR3 region has the DNA TGTGCCAGCAGTACCGAGAATAGCAATCAGCCCCAGCATTTT. Encoded protein: CASSTENSNQPQHF.

In its sample, this clonotype was seen a few times. The V call is TRBV28, the J call TRBJ1-6; the match to TRBD1 covers 8 bases. With 7 bases clipped from V and 10 bases from J, the junction kept 6 bases outside the gene matches. Germline V gene sequence: CDR1 MDHEN, CDR2 SYDVKM. The CDR3 consists of 13 residues. CDR3 DNA sequence: TGTGCCAGCAACCCGGGACAGGTATCACCCCTCCACTTT. Translated: CASNPGQVSPLHF.

The rearrangement uses TRBV27 and TRBJ1-2; the D is unclear. The CDR3 has 12 amino acids. Per the germline V gene, CDR1 is MNHEY and CDR2 is SMNVEV (reference sequence). Trimming took 8 bases from V and 5 from J, leaving 12 bases between them. The chain's CDR3 is CASGRHGYGYTF. The CDR3 coding sequence is TGTGCCAGCGGGCGACACGGTTATGGCTACACCTTC.

The chain couples TRBV20-1 to TRBJ1-1, with TRBD1 matching 7 bases. CDR1 DFQATT and CDR2 SNEGSKA come from the germline V gene (reference sequence). Germline trimming cut 5 bases from V and 1 base from J; bases unmatched to any gene: 7. The CDR3 runs 14 residues. The CDR3, as DNA: TGCAGTGCTGTCCCAGGGGGGTCGAACACTGAAGCTTTCTTT. Encoded protein: CSAVPGGSNTEAFF.

The rearrangement links TRBV19 to TRBJ2-3; the D gene is possibly TRBD2 (6 bases). The CDR3 contains 15 residues. The V end lost 5 bases, the J end lost 3 bases, and 15 bases lay between the germline ends. In germline, CDR1 is LNHDA, CDR2 SQIVND (reference sequence). The CDR3 spells CASSSGVHVTDTQYF. DNA of the CDR3: TGTGCCAGTAGTTCGGGGGTCCATGTGACAGATACGCAGTATTTT.

The gene calls are TRBV7-9 and TRBJ1-1, with 9 bases identical to TRBD1. The CDR3 covers 15 residues. Germline V gives CDR1 SEHNR, CDR2 FQNEAQ (reference sequence). V lost 4 bases and J lost 0; bases outside the gene matches: 3. CDR3 sequence: CASSSRQGVNTEAFF. As DNA, the CDR3 is TGTGCCAGCAGCTCCAGACAGGGGGTGAACACTGAAGCTTTCTTT.

The V and J genes are TRBV12-5 and TRBJ2-7, with D maybe TRBD2 (7 bases). The V gene lost 2 bases and the J gene lost 4 bases, with 12 bases spanning the gap. Per the germline V gene, CDR1 is LGHNT and CDR2 is FRNRAP. The CDR3 is 14 amino acids. The CDR3 DNA reads as TGTGCTAGTGGTTTGTGGGGGGGCCAGTACGAGCAGTACTTC. This sequence encodes CASGLWGGQYEQYF.

This clonotype has a single count. The chain combines TRBV5-1 with TRBJ2-5; a weak D match, TRBD2 (5 bases). With 0 bases removed from V and 9 bases from J, the gap between germline ends came to 9 bases. In germline, CDR1 is SGHRS, CDR2 YFSETQ. The CDR3 extends over 12 amino acids. CDR3 sequence: CASSLVSEAQYF. The CDR3 nucleotides read TGCGCCAGCAGCTTGGTTTCGGAGGCCCAGTACTTC.

Many counts were recorded for this clonotype. The chain combines TRBV2 with TRBJ2-7; D possibly corresponds to TRBD1 (6 bases). Germline V lookup: CDR1 SNHLY, CDR2 FYNNEI. V shed 3 bases and J shed 5 bases, with 11 bases lying between them. The CDR3 loop spans 13 amino acids. The CDR3 loop is CASSDYRANEQYF. CDR3 nucleotides: TGTGCCAGCAGTGATTACAGGGCCAACGAGCAGTACTTC.

This clonotype has a count of ten or more. The V and J genes are TRBV5-1 and TRBJ1-1; D is possibly TRBD1 (5 bases). Germline loops: CDR1 SGHRS, CDR2 YFSETQ. V was cut by 3 bases and J by 8 bases, with 20 bases left in between. The CDR3 consists of 15 residues. CDR3 nucleotide sequence: TGCGCCAGCAGCTCGGGATTAGGGGAGTGGTCGGAAGCTTTCTTT. Translated: CASSSGLGEWSEAFF.

This clonotype came up many times. The rearrangement uses TRBV15 and TRBJ2-7; D might be TRBD1 (6 bases). The CDR3 consists of 14 residues. Germline assignment: CDR1 LNHNV and CDR2 YYDKDF (reference sequence). Trimming left V 1 base short and J 3 bases short, with 10 bases between. The CDR3 loop reads CATSRVQGLYEQYF. CDR3 sequence (DNA): TGTGCCACCAGCAGAGTTCAGGGGCTCTACGAGCAGTACTTC.

The CDR3 bases are TGTGCCACCAGCAGACCCCTCCTATCAACTAGCACAGATACGCAGTATTTT. Encoded protein: CATSRPLLSTSTDTQYF. The rearrangement uses TRBV15 and TRBJ2-3; D remains unclear. The CDR3 has 17 amino acids. Germline V CDR1 and CDR2: LNHNV, YYDKDF (reference sequence). Trimming shortened V by 2 bases and J by 0 bases, and 15 bases separated the two germline ends.

This clonotype was seen ten or more times. The chain uses TRBV2 and TRBJ1-2; D is undetermined. Germline assignment: CDR1 SNHLY and CDR2 FYNNEI. This CDR3 has 13 residues. V lost 4 bases to trimming and J lost 4 bases, with 10 bases between them. CDR3 in amino acids: CASSGFGVYGYTF. The CDR3 coding sequence is TGTGCCAGCAGTGGGTTCGGGGTCTATGGCTACACCTTC.

The chain has TRBV2 and TRBJ2-2; 9 bases line up with TRBD1. There are 16 residues in the CDR3. V lost 4 bases and J lost 2; bases outside the gene matches: 5. The germline V gene encodes CDR1 SNHLY and CDR2 FYNNEI. This chain's CDR3 is CASSGLDRGNTGELFF. In DNA form, the CDR3 reads TGTGCCAGCAGTGGCCTGGACAGGGGAAACACCGGGGAGCTGTTTTTT.

This clonotype showed up just a few times. The chain couples TRBV20-1 to TRBJ2-5, with D possibly matching TRBD1 (6 bases). The germline gives CDR1 DFQATT, CDR2 SNEGSKA (reference sequence). V lost 5 bases, J lost 0 bases, and 10 bases lay in between. The CDR3 loop spans 13 amino acids. This chain's CDR3 is CSAQGNHQETQYF. The CDR3 coding sequence is TGCAGTGCTCAGGGGAACCACCAAGAGACCCAGTACTTC.

A few counts support this clonotype. This chain links TRBV29-1 with TRBJ1-4, with TRBD1 as a possible D gene (5 bases). The CDR3 runs to 12 residues. With 6 bases removed from V and 8 bases from J, the gap between germline ends came to 13 bases. Germline V gene sequence: CDR1 SQVTM, CDR2 ANQGSEA. CDR3 residues: CSVRVGGEKLFF. CDR3 bases: TGCAGCGTGAGGGTTGGGGGGGAAAAACTGTTTTTT.